This TCR beta chain was sequenced for a study of CD8+CD57+ T cells in acquired aplastic anemia. Across the whole study: Sorted CD4+ and CD8+ cells gave an average of roughly 3.2 ug of DNA.

Genomic DNA constituted the template upon which TCR beta VDJ and CDR3 profiling was performed. TCRdb recomputed calls from the reads with MiXCR, one row per CDR3 protein. Among hundreds of thousands of distinct CDR3 sequences listed, roughly 34% were seen once. Only patients with CD8+CD57+ cell expansion on flow cytometry were chosen for sequencing. Acquired aplastic anemia of severe grade affected all patients. V was clipped by 1 base and J by 6 bases, with 14 bases between them. The germline V gene encodes CDR1 SGHRS and CDR2 YFSETQ. This CDR3 is built from 16 residues. Sequencing was carried out using sorted CD4+, CD8+, or CD8+CD57+ T cells (not recorded which) from PBMCs. This TCR came from a human donor with aplastic anemia. The rearrangement joins TRBV5-1 to TRBJ1-6; D unresolved. The CDR3 here is CASSLSQQTFNSPLHF. DNA of the CDR3: TGCGCCAGCAGCTTGTCACAGCAAACTTTTAATTCACCCCTCCACTTT. The full variable domain, its missing parts supplied by reference TRBV5-1 and TRBJ1-6, is KAGVTQTPRYLIKTRGQQVTLSCSPISGHRSVSWYQQTPGQGLQFLFEYFSETQRNKGNFPGRFSGRQFSNSRSEMNVSTLELGDSALYLCASSLSQQTFNSPLHFGNGTRLTVT.